This TCR beta chain was captured by sequencing in a study of CD8+CD57+ T cells in acquired aplastic anemia. Genomic DNA constituted the template upon which TCR beta VDJ and CDR3 profiling was performed. Using its own MiXCR run on the reads, TCRdb lists one record per CDR3 protein. This table holds hundreds of thousands of distinct CDR3 sequences, approximately 50% found once. A few counts support this clonotype. The CDR3 sequence is 15 residues long. J gave up 8 bases and V 5 bases, and 12 bases lay outside the gene matches. Germline CDR1 reads MGHDK; CDR2 reads SYGVNS. The sequenced patients had an expansion of CD8+CD57+ cells seen by flow cytometry. Severe acquired aplastic anemia was diagnosed in all patients.

V usage is TRBV25-1 and J usage is TRBJ2-1; 7 positions agree with TRBD1. The sample comprised sorted CD4+, CD8+, or CD8+CD57+ T cells (not recorded which) from PBMCs. The clonotype originates from a human donor with aplastic anemia. CDR3: CASSKGQFIGDEQFF. The DNA of the CDR3 is TGTGCCAGCAGTAAGGGACAGTTTATTGGGGATGAGCAGTTCTTC.